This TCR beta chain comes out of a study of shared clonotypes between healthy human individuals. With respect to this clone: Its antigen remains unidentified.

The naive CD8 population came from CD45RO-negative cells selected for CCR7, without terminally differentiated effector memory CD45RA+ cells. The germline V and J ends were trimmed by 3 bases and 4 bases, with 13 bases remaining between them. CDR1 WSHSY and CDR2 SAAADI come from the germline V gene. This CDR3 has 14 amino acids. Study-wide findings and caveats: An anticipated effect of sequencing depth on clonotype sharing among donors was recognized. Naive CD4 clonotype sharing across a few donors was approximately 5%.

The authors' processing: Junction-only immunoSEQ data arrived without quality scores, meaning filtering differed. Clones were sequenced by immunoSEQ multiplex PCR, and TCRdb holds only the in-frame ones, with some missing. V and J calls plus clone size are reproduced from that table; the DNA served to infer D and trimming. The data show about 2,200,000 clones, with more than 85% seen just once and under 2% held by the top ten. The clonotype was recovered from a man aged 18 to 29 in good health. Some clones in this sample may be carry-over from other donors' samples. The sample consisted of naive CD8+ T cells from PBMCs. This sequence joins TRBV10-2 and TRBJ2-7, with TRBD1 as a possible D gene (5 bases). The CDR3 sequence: CASSDGSGLYEQYF. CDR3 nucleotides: TGCGCCAGCAGTGACGGATCAGGGTTGTACGAGCAGTACTTC.